This T cell receptor beta chain was found in a study of T cell repertoires in cytomegalovirus infection. Study background: Based on public TCR beta signatures, there were indications of CMV infection and of a matching HLA type. General study points: Carriers of CMV plus the relevant HLA were identified by cumulative public TCR beta family frequency. Across the ex vivo response, the dominant clonotypes were HLA-C-restricted CMV-specific TCR beta clonotypes.

Concerning this clonotype itself: Its antigen is not known. One end of the junction is discordant with germline, which a read error may explain.

One entry per CDR3 protein, called by TCRdb with MiXCR from the reads. The sample has about 490,000 distinct CDR3 sequences; about 11% are singletons. The V gene's germline CDR1 is ENHRY and CDR2 SYGVKD. The length of the CDR3 is 17 residues. The gene calls are TRBV10-3 and TRBJ2-7, with D possibly TRBD1 on 6 matching bases. The clonotype was recovered from a human donor in good health (CMV status not recorded). Some clones in this sample may be carry-over from other donors' samples. Sequencing was performed on PBMCs. This CDR3 is CATSEPPTQGRGYEQYF. Written as DNA, the CDR3 is TGTGCCACCAGTGAGCCCCCAACTCAGGGAAGGGGGTACGAGCAGTACTTC.